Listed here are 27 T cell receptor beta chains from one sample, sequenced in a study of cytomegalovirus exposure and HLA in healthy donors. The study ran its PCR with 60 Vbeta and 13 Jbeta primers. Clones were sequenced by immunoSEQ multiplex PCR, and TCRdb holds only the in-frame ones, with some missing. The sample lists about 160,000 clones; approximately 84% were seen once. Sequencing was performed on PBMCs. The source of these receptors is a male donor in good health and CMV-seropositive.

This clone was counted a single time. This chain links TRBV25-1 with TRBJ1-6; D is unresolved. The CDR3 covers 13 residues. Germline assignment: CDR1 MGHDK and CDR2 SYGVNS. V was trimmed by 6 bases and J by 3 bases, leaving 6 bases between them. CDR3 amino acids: CASRAHYNSPLHF. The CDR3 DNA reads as TGTGCCAGCAGAGCTCACTATAATTCACCCCTCCACTTT.

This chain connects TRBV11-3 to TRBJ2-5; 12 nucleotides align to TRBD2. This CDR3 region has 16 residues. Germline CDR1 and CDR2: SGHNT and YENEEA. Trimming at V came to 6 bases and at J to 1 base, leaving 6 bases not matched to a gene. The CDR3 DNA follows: TGTGCCAGCAGTCTCCTAGCGGGAGGGGGCCAAGAGACCCAGTACTTC. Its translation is CASSLLAGGGQETQYF.

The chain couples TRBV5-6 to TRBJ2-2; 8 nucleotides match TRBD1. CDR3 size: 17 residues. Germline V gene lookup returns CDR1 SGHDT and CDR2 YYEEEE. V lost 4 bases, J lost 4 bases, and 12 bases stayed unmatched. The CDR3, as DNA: TGTGCCAGCAGCCCACCCACCCTCAGGGGGCGCACCGGGGAGCTGTTTTTT. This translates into CASSPPTLRGRTGELFF. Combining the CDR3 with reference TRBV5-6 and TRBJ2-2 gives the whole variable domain DAGVTQSPTHLIKTRGQQVTLRCSPKSGHDTVSWYQQALGQGPQFIFQYYEEEERQRGNFPDRFSGHQFPNYSSELNVNALLLGDSALYLCASSPPTLRGRTGELFFGEGSRLTVL.

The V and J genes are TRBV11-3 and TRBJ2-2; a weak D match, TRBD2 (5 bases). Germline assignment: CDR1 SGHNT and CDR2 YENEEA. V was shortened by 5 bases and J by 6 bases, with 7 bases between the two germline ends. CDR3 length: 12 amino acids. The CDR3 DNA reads TGTGCCAGCAGCCACGGGGCCGGGGAGCTGTTTTTT. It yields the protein CASSHGAGELFF. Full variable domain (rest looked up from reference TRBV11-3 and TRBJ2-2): EAGVVQSPRYKIIEKKQPVAFWCNPISGHNTLYWYLQNLGQGPELLIRYENEEAVDDSQLPKDRFSAERLKGVDSTLKIQPAELGDSAVYLCASSHGAGELFFGEGSRLTVL.

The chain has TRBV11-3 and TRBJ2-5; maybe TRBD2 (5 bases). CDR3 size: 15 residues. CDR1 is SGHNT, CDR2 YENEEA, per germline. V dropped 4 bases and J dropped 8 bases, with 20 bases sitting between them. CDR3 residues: CASSSWSGNVITQYF. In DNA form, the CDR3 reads TGTGCCAGCAGCTCCTGGTCGGGGAATGTAATAACCCAGTACTTC.

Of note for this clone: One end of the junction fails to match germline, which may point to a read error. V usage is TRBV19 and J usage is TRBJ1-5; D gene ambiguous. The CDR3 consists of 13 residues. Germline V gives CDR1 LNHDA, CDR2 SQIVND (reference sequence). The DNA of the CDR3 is TGTGCCGGTAGTATCAGAAGCAATCAGCCCCAGCATTTT. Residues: CAGSIRSNQPQHF.

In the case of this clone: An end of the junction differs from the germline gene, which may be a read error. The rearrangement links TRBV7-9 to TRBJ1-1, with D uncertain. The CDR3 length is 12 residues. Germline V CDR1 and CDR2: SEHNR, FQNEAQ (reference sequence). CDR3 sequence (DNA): TGTTCCAGCAGCTTAGCCGGGTCTGAAGCTTTCTTT. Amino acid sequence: CSSSLAGSEAFF.

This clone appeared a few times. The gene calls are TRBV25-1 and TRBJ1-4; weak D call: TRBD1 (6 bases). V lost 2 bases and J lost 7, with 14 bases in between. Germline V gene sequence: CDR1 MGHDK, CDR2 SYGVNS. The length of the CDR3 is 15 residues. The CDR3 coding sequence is TGTGCCAGCAGTGAACCCAGGGGCGGGGGTGAAAAACTGTTTTTT. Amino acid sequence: CASSEPRGGGEKLFF.

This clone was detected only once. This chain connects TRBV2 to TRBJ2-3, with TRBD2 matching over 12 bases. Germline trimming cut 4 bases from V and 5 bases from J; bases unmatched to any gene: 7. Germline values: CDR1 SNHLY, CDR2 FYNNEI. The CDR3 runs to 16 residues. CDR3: CASSVGLAGLVDTQYF. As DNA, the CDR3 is TGTGCCAGCAGTGTAGGACTAGCGGGACTTGTAGATACGCAGTATTTT.

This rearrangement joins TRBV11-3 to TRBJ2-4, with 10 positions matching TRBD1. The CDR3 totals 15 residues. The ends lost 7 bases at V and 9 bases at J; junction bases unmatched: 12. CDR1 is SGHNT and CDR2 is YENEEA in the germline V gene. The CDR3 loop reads CASTLSGTGAGIQYF. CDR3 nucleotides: TGTGCCAGCACCCTTTCTGGGACAGGGGCTGGCATTCAGTACTTC.

Here the CDR3 reads CASRGLAWNTGELFF. The CDR3 nucleotides read TGTGCCAGCAGGGGACTAGCCTGGAACACCGGGGAGCTGTTTTTT. This rearrangement joins TRBV7-2 to TRBJ2-2; 9 positions agree with TRBD2. The CDR3 runs to 15 residues. V lost 6 bases to trimming and J lost 1 base; unmatched junction nucleotides: 3. The germline V gene encodes CDR1 SGHTA and CDR2 FQGNSA.

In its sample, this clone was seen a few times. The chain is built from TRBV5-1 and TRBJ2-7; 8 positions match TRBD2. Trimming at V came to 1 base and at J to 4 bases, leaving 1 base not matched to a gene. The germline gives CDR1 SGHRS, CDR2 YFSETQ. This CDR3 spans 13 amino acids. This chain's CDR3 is CASSLSSGYEQYF. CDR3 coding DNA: TGCGCCAGCAGCTTGTCTAGCGGGTACGAGCAGTACTTC. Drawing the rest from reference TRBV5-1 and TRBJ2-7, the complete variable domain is KAGVTQTPRYLIKTRGQQVTLSCSPISGHRSVSWYQQTPGQGLQFLFEYFSETQRNKGNFPGRFSGRQFSNSRSEMNVSTLELGDSALYLCASSLSSGYEQYFGPGTRLTVT.

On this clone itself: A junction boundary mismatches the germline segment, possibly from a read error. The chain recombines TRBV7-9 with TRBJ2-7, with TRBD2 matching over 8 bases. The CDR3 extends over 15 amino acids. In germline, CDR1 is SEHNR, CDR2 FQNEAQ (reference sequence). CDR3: CSSSLSGGSSYEQYF. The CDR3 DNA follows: TGTTCCAGCAGCTTAAGCGGGGGCAGCTCCTACGAGCAGTACTTC.

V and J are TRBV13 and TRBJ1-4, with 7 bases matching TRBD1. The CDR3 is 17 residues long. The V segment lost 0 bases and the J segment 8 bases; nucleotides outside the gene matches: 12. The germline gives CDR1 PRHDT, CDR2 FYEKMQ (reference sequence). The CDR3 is CASSLGFTGARREKLFF. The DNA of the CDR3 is TGTGCCAGCAGCTTAGGCTTCACAGGGGCTCGAAGGGAAAAACTGTTTTTT.

CDR3 bases: TGTGCCTGGAGTCAAGATTGGGGGCCCTACGAGCAGTACTTC. Protein: CAWSQDWGPYEQYF. The V and J genes are TRBV30 and TRBJ2-7; a possible D gene is TRBD1 (6 bases). V was shortened by 2 bases and J by 2 bases, with 13 bases between the two germline ends. There are 14 residues in the CDR3. CDR1 is GTSNPN and CDR2 is SVGIG in the germline V gene (reference sequence).

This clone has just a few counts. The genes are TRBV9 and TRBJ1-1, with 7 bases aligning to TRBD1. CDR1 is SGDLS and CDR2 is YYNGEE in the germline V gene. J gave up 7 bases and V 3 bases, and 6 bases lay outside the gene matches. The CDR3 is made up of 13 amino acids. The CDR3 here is CASSGETGLEAFF. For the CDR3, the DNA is TGTGCCAGCAGCGGAGAGACAGGGCTTGAAGCTTTCTTT.

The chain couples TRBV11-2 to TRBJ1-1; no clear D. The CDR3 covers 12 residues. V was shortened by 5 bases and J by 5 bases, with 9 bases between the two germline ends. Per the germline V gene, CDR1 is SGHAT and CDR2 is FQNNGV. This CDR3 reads CASSLVLTEAFF. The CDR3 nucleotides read TGTGCCAGCAGCCTCGTACTTACTGAAGCTTTCTTT.

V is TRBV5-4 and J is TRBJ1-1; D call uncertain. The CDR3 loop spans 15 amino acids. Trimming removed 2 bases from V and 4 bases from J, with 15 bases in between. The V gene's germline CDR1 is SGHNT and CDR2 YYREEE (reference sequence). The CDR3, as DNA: TGTGCCAGCAGCTTCGGGTCTGAACCCACCACTGAAGCTTTCTTT. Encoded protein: CASSFGSEPTTEAFF.

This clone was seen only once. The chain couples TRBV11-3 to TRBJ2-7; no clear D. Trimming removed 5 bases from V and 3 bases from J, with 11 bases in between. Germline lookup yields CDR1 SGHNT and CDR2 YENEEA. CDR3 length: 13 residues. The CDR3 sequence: CASSLDISYEQYF. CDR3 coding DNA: TGTGCCAGCAGCCTCGACATAAGCTACGAGCAGTACTTC.

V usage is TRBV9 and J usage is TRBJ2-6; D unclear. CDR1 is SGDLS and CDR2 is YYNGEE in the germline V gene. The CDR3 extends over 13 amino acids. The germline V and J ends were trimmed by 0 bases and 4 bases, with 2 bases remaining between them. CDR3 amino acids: CASSVAGANVLTF. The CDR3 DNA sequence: TGTGCCAGCAGCGTAGCGGGGGCCAACGTCCTGACTTTC.

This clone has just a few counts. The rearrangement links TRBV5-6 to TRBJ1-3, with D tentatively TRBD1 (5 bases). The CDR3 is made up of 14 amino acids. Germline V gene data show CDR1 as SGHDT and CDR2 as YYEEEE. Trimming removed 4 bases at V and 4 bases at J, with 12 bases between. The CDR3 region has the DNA TGTGCCAGCAGCCCCCAGGGTTCGGGAAACACCATATATTTT. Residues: CASSPQGSGNTIYF.

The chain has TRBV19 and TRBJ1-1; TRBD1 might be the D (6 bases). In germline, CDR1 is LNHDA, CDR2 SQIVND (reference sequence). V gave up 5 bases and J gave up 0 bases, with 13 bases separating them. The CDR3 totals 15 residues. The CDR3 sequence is CASSAPGTLNTEAFF. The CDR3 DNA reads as TGTGCCAGTAGTGCCCCCGGGACATTGAACACTGAAGCTTTCTTT.

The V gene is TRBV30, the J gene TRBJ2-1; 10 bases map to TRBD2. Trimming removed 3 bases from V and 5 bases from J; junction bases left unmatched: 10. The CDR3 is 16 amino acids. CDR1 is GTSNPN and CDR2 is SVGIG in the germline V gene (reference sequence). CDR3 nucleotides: TGTGCCTGGAGCCGCCCACTAGCGGGATTTCACAATGAGCAGTTCTTC. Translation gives CAWSRPLAGFHNEQFF. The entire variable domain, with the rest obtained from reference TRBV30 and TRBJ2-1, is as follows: SQTIHQWPATLVQPVGSPLSLECTVEGTSNPNLYWYRQAAGRGLQLLFYSVGIGQISSEVPQNLSASRPQDRQFILSSKKLLLSDSGFYLCAWSRPLAGFHNEQFFGPGTRLTVL.

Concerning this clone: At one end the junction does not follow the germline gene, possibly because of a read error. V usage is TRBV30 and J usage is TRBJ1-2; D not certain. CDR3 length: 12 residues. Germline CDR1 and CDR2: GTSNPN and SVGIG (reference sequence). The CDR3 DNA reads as TGTGCCGGGAGGGCCAATAACTATGGCTACACCTTC. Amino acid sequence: CAGRANNYGYTF.

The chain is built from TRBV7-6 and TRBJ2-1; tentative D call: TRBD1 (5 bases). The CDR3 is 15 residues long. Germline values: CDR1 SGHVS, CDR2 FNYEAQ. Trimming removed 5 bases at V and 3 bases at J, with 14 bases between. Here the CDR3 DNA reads TGTGCCAGCAGCCCCAACCCGACAGACTACAATGAGCAGTTCTTC. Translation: CASSPNPTDYNEQFF.

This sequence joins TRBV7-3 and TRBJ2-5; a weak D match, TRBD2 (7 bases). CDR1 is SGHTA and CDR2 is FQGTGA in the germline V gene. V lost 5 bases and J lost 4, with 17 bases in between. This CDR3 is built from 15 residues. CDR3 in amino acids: CASSLGGGTVETQYF. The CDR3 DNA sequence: TGTGCCAGCAGCCTAGGGGGGGGAACGGTAGAGACCCAGTACTTC.

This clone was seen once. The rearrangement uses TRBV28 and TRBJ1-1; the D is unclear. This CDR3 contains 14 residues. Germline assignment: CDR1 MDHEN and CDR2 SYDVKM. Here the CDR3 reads CGSREGYVHTEAFF. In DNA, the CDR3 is TGTGGGAGCCGAGAAGGATACGTCCACACTGAAGCTTTCTTT. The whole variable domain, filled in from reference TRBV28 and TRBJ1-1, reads DVKVTQSSRYLVKRTGEKVFLECVQDMDHENMFWYRQDPGLGLRLIYFSYDVKMKEKGDIPEGYSVSREKKERFSLILESASTNQTSMYLCGSREGYVHTEAFFGQGTRLTVV.